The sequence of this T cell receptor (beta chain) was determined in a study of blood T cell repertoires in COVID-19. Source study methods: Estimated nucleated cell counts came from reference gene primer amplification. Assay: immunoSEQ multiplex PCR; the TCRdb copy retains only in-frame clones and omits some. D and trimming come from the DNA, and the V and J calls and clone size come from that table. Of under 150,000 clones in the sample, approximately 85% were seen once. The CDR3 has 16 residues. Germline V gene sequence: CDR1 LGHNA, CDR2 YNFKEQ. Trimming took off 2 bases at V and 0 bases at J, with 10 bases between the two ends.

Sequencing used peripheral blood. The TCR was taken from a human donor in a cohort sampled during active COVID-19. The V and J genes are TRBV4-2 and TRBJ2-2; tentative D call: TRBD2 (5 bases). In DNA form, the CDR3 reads TGTGCCAGCAGCCAACTTGGGAGAACGAACACCGGGGAGCTGTTTTTT. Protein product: CASSQLGRTNTGELFF.